The 20 T cell receptor beta chains in this list originate from one sample, sequenced in a study of human T cells and chemical hapten exposure. Time point indicated: patch test 1, 2 weeks after DPC sensitization. Treatment reported: therapeutic diphenylcyclopropenone sensitization with weekly scalp DPC. In TCRdb, the RACE reads were re-called with MiXCR into one record per CDR3 protein. The data hold 75,000 to 100,000 distinct CDR3 sequences, with 12% observed a single time. The sample here was whole blood, taken in connection with sensitization to the hapten diphenylcyclopropenone (DPC). Receptor source: a middle-aged woman with alopecia areata. Some clones in this sample may be carry-over from other donors' samples.

The chain joins TRBV20-1 to TRBJ2-3; D possibly corresponds to TRBD1 (5 bases). V shed 3 bases and J shed 6 bases, with 13 bases lying between them. Germline CDR1 is DFQATT and CDR2 is SNEGSKA (reference sequence). There are 13 residues in the CDR3. The CDR3 here is CSASAGYEDTQYF. The CDR3 DNA follows: TGCAGTGCTAGCGCAGGGTACGAGGATACGCAGTATTTT.

This chain connects TRBV7-3 to TRBJ2-1, with TRBD1 matching 8 bases. V shed 5 bases, J shed 4 bases, and the junction held 4 bases outside the gene matches. This CDR3 is built from 14 residues. The germline V gene encodes CDR1 SGHTA and CDR2 FQGTGA. This CDR3 is CASSLGQGYNEQFF. The CDR3 bases are TGTGCCAGCAGCCTCGGACAGGGATACAATGAGCAGTTCTTC.

This clonotype has more than one count but fewer than ten. The chain joins TRBV12-3 or TRBV12-4 to TRBJ2-2, with D perhaps TRBD1 or TRBD2 (6 bases each). There are 15 residues in the CDR3. V was trimmed by 2 bases and J by 4 bases, leaving 11 bases between them. The CDR3 region is CASSLLEGGTGELFF. DNA for the CDR3: TGTGCCAGCAGTTTATTAGAGGGGGGCACCGGGGAGCTGTTTTTT.

The chain links TRBV10-3 to TRBJ2-3; TRBD2 might be the D (5 bases). Germline values: CDR1 ENHRY, CDR2 SYGVKD. Trimming left V 7 bases short and J 6 bases short, with 20 bases between. CDR3 size: 15 residues. Written as DNA, the CDR3 is TGTGCCATCACGGTTGGAGGCCAAACCTCGGATACGCAGTATTTT. It encodes CAITVGGQTSDTQYF.

This clonotype was picked up a small number of times. The rearrangement joins TRBV7-3 to TRBJ2-1; tentatively, D is TRBD1 or TRBD2 (6 bases each). Germline CDR1 is SGHTA and CDR2 is FQGTGA. V was cut by 5 bases and J by 5 bases, with 16 bases left in between. The CDR3 length is 15 residues. The CDR3 sequence is CASSPTMGGHNEQFF. The CDR3 DNA reads TGTGCCAGCAGCCCTACCATGGGGGGCCACAATGAGCAGTTCTTC.

This clonotype was detected only a few times. The chain has TRBV28 and TRBJ2-1, with D unresolved. Germline V lookup: CDR1 MDHEN, CDR2 SYDVKM. This CDR3 has 13 amino acids. The V end lost 9 bases, the J end lost 9 bases, and 18 bases lay between the germline ends. The chain's CDR3 is CASFRDSSREQFF. The DNA of the CDR3 is TGTGCCAGTTTTAGGGATTCAAGCCGTGAGCAGTTCTTC.

This clonotype was counted ten times or more. The gene calls are TRBV2 and TRBJ2-2, with TRBD2 matching 8 bases. V lost 4 bases and J lost 7; bases outside the gene matches: 8. The CDR3 has 15 amino acids. CDR1 and CDR2 (germline): SNHLY, FYNNEI. In DNA form, the CDR3 reads TGTGCCAGCAGTGGAGGCGGGAGGCGGAGCGGGGAGCTGTTTTTT. This codes for CASSGGGRRSGELFF.

In this sample, this clonotype turned up many times. The chain is built from TRBV19 and TRBJ2-1; TRBD2 is a possible D gene (5 bases). This CDR3 comprises 15 residues. Germline CDR1 LNHDA, CDR2 SQIVND (reference sequence). V was clipped by 4 bases and J by 4 bases, with 14 bases between them. The CDR3 reads CASSKAEGRYNEQFF. CDR3 nucleotides: TGTGCCAGTAGTAAGGCTGAGGGCCGGTACAATGAGCAGTTCTTC.

As regards this clonotype: A clone one base away is much larger, so this may be a read error. CDR3 in amino acids: CASSYSATGTCEQYF. The CDR3 coding sequence is TGTGCCAGCAGTTACTCTGCGACAGGGACTTGCGAGCAGTACTTC. The V and J genes are TRBV6-5 and TRBJ2-7, with D perhaps matching TRBD1 (7 bases). This CDR3 contains 15 residues. The V gene's germline CDR1 is MNHEY and CDR2 SVGAGI. V was trimmed by 0 bases and J by 6 bases, leaving 15 bases between them.

The chain links TRBV6-2 or TRBV6-3 to TRBJ2-2, with 7 bases that match TRBD2. The CDR3 length is 18 residues. V trimming: 5 bases; J trimming: 5 bases; junction bases outside the gene matches: 17. CDR1 is MNHEY, CDR2 SVGEGT, per germline. CDR3 nucleotide sequence: TGTGCCAGCAGTCCTCTCCCGCGCCCGGGACTAACAACCGGGGAGCTGTTTTTT. Residues: CASSPLPRPGLTTGELFF.

This clonotype was seen many times. The V and J genes are TRBV6-6 and TRBJ2-5, with unresolved D. CDR1 MNHNY and CDR2 SVGAGI come from the germline V gene (reference sequence). This CDR3 is built from 13 residues. Trimming left V 2 bases short and J 3 bases short, with 7 bases between. For the CDR3, the DNA is TGTGCCAGCAGTTACACCAGAGAAGAGACCCAGTACTTC. The encoded protein is CASSYTREETQYF.

The chain has TRBV29-1 and TRBJ2-7; no clear D. The CDR3 covers 11 residues. V was clipped by 6 bases and J by 2 bases, with 8 bases between them. The germline CDR1 and CDR2 sequences are SQVTM and ANQGSEA. CDR3 in amino acids: CSVTLPYEQYF. DNA of the CDR3: TGCAGCGTCACACTTCCCTACGAGCAGTACTTC.

The table lists this clonotype with a few counts. The chain's CDR3 is CSASQDPSFTDTQYF. CDR3 nucleotide sequence: TGCAGTGCTAGCCAGGACCCTTCTTTCACAGATACGCAGTATTTT. V is TRBV20-1 and J is TRBJ2-3; D remains unclear. The CDR3 totals 15 residues. The germline gives CDR1 DFQATT, CDR2 SNEGSKA (reference sequence). The V end was cut by 3 bases, the J end by 2 bases, with 15 bases between.

This clonotype was observed at least ten times. This rearrangement joins TRBV7-6 to TRBJ2-3, with D unresolved. This CDR3 is 13 amino acids long. V was cut by 3 bases and J by 0 bases, with 4 bases left in between. Germline assignment: CDR1 SGHVS and CDR2 FNYEAQ. The CDR3 region is CASSFSSTDTQYF. CDR3 DNA sequence: TGTGCCAGCAGCTTTTCTAGCACAGATACGCAGTATTTT. Together with reference TRBV7-6 and TRBJ2-3, the CDR3 gives the full variable domain: GAGVSQSPRYKVTKRGQDVALRCDPISGHVSLYWYRQALGQGPEFLTYFNYEAQQDKSGLPNDRFSAERPEGSISTLTIQRTEQRDSAMYRCASSFSSTDTQYFGPGTRLTVL.

In this sample, this clonotype turned up many times. This chain links TRBV5-5 with TRBJ1-5, with unresolved D. This CDR3 contains 14 residues. CDR1 SGHKS and CDR2 YYEKEE come from the germline V gene (reference sequence). V was trimmed by 0 bases and J by 3 bases, leaving 7 bases between them. The CDR3 reads CASSLVSVNQPQHF. DNA of the CDR3: TGTGCCAGCAGCTTGGTGTCAGTCAATCAGCCCCAGCATTTT.

This clonotype was counted only a few times. The genes are TRBV12-3 or TRBV12-4 and TRBJ2-3; D possibly corresponds to TRBD2 (6 bases). The CDR3 has 16 amino acids. Trimming took off 6 bases at V and 4 bases at J, with 20 bases between the two ends. The CDR3 nucleotides are TGTGCCAGCAGCCCGTCGGGAGTGGGATTCCCAGATACGCAGTATTTT. Amino acids: CASSPSGVGFPDTQYF.

The sample holds a few counts of this clonotype. The chain links TRBV27 to TRBJ2-1; D is unresolved. The V and J ends lost 3 bases and 8 bases respectively, with 11 bases between them. Per germline, CDR1 MNHEY and CDR2 SMNVEV (reference sequence). CDR3 length: 13 residues. CDR3: CASSFRGVDEQFF. DNA for the CDR3: TGTGCCAGCAGTTTCCGCGGAGTCGATGAGCAGTTCTTC.

The CDR3 sequence is CSVNHRGHTDTQYF. The CDR3 DNA sequence: TGCAGTGTTAACCACAGGGGGCACACAGATACGCAGTATTTT. V is TRBV20-1 and J is TRBJ2-3, with TRBD1 matching over 9 bases. Per the germline V gene, CDR1 is DFQATT and CDR2 is SNEGSKA (reference sequence). V gave up 7 bases and J gave up 2 bases; unmatched junction bases: 7. The CDR3 is made up of 14 amino acids.

This chain links TRBV29-1 with TRBJ2-7; no clear D gene. The CDR3 runs 12 residues. CDR1 and CDR2 from the germline V gene are SQVTM and ANQGSEA. Trimming shortened V by 4 bases and J by 5 bases, and 12 bases separated the two germline ends. CDR3 protein: CSVVPGPHEQYF. The CDR3 nucleotides are TGCAGCGTTGTGCCAGGACCCCACGAGCAGTACTTC.

The chain uses TRBV28 and TRBJ2-7, with 9 positions matching TRBD1. The CDR3 extends over 17 amino acids. V was pared by 6 bases and J by 0 bases, with 12 bases of the junction left unmatched. The germline gives CDR1 MDHEN, CDR2 SYDVKM. CDR3 DNA sequence: TGTGCCAGCAGCCCTATCGCCGGGACAGGGCTCTCCTACGAGCAGTACTTC. As protein: CASSPIAGTGLSYEQYF. The full variable domain, rest sourced from reference TRBV28 and TRBJ2-7, is DVKVTQSSRYLVKRTGEKVFLECVQDMDHENMFWYRQDPGLGLRLIYFSYDVKMKEKGDIPEGYSVSREKKERFSLILESASTNQTSMYLCASSPIAGTGLSYEQYFGPGTRLTVT.